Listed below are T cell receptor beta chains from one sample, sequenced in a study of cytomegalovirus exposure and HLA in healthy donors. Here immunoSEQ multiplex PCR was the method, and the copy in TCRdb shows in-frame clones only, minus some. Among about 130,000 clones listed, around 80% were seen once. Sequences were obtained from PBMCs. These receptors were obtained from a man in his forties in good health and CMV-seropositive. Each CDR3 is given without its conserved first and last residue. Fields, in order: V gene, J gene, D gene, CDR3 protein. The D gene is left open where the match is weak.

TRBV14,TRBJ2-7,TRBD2,ASSSLSGRAREQY
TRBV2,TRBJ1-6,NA,ASNGGTNSPLH
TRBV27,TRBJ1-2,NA,ASSFHPVNYGYT
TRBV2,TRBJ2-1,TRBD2,ASSPLAGGYNEQF
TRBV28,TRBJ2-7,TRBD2,ASSQLAGPYEQY
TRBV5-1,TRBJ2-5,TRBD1,ASTTGGAEETQY
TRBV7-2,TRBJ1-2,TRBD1,ASSSRDRVAGYT
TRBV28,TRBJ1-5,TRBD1,ASSLAGTGAVFRNQPQH
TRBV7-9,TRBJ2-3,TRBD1,ASSRRPGQEAAQY
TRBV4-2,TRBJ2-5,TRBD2,ASSQELAGETQY
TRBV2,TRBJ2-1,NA,ASRLAGGTNNEQF